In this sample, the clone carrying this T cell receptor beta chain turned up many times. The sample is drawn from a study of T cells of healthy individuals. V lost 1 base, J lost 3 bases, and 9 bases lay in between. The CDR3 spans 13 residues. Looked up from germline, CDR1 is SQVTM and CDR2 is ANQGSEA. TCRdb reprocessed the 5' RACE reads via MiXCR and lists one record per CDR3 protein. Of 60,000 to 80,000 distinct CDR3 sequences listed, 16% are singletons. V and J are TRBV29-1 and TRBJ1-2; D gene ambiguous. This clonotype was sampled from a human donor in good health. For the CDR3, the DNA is TGCAGCGTTGAAGCGACCGAATACTATGGCTACACCTTC. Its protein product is CSVEATEYYGYTF.